The following is a T cell receptor beta chain sequence with its context. As yet, its antigen is unknown. PCR used 60 Vbeta primers and 13 Jbeta primers. This table comes from immunoSEQ multiplex PCR, and its TCRdb copy is limited to in-frame clones, with some not included. The sample carries more than 150,000 clones, about 88% recorded once. This entry belongs to a study of cytomegalovirus exposure and HLA in healthy donors. V lost 3 bases to trimming and J lost 3 bases; unmatched junction nucleotides: 4. There are 14 residues in the CDR3. Germline V lookup: CDR1 SGDLS, CDR2 YYNGEE. Study-level points and caveats: Earlier analysis found most TCR beta V segments productive about 87% or about 30% of the time.

The TCR comes from a girl under three years old in good health and CMV-seronegative. The source material was PBMCs. The chain uses TRBV9 and TRBJ2-3; TRBD2 matches at 7 bases. The CDR3 DNA reads TGTGCCAGCAGCGGTGGGGGGGATACAGATACGCAGTATTTT. Its translation: CASSGGGDTDTQYF.